Presented here are 2 T cell receptor beta chains from one specimen sequenced in a study of T cell repertoires in cytomegalovirus infection. One entry per CDR3 protein, called by TCRdb with MiXCR from the reads. The sample has under 300,000 distinct CDR3 sequences; about 12% are singletons. Sequencing was carried out using PBMCs. Every receptor here comes from a human donor in good health (CMV status not recorded). Some clones in this sample may be carry-over from other donors' samples.

This clonotype has at least ten counts. The chain uses TRBV6-1 and TRBJ1-1; the D is unclear. Trimming cost V 7 bases and J 7 bases, with 7 bases left between them. This CDR3 has 10 amino acids. Germline V gives CDR1 MNHNS, CDR2 SASEGT. The CDR3 nucleotides are TGTGCCAGCACCTATTTTGAAGCTTTCTTT. Encoded protein: CASTYFEAFF.

The rearrangement links TRBV7-2 to TRBJ2-2, with D perhaps being TRBD1 or TRBD2 (5 bases each). The CDR3 has 16 residues. Trimming pared 6 bases from V and 4 bases from J, leaving 18 bases between. Germline V gene sequence: CDR1 SGHTA, CDR2 FQGNSA. This chain's CDR3 is CASSPPGRGFTGELFF. CDR3 DNA: TGTGCCAGCAGTCCGCCGGGGCGTGGGTTCACCGGGGAGCTGTTTTTT.